This passage covers 25 T cell receptor beta chains from one sample sequenced in a study of vaccination effects on CD4 cells after COVID-19 (dated by TCRdb to about 2022). To prepare the library, the immunoSEQ multiplex PCR assay was applied. TCRdb re-hosts the immuneACCESS table, in-frame sequences only. Its copies lack some clones; in the studies checked, an unresolved V gene accounts for under half of them, and the cause for the rest is not known. The sample records over 50,000 clones, more than 70% of which are singletons. Roughly 1.2% of the sample goes to the ten largest clones. These receptors are not linked to any known antigen. To identify antigen-specific CD4+ T cell clonotypes by their expansion, the ViraFEST assay first stimulated PBMC with viral peptide pools and then applied TCR sequencing. After less than 13 days of culture, CD4+ T cells were isolated with the EasySep CD4+ T cell isolation kit. Participants received two doses of either the BNT162b2 or the mRNA-1273 mRNA SARS-CoV-2 vaccine.

This specimen was CD4+ T cells from PBMCs cultured with HCoV-229E spike peptides, taken after COVID-19 vaccination. The cell subset or site label, as the study defines it: HCoV-229E spike overlapping peptide pool stimulation. These receptors were taken from a human donor who received a COVID-19 vaccine.

The CDR3: CASIGQGNQPQHF. The CDR3 DNA reads TGTGCCAGTATCGGACAGGGCAATCAGCCCCAGCATTTT. The rearrangement joins TRBV19 to TRBJ1-5; TRBD1 aligns across 7 bases. Trimming at V came to 7 bases and at J to 2 bases, leaving 2 bases not matched to a gene. This CDR3 is built from 13 residues. Germline V gene sequence: CDR1 LNHDA, CDR2 SQIVND (reference sequence).

V and J are TRBV6-5 and TRBJ1-1; maybe TRBD1 (5 bases). CDR3 length equals 15 residues. Germline-derived CDR1 and CDR2 are MNHEY and SVGAGI. Trimming pared 6 bases from V and 4 bases from J, leaving 18 bases between. The CDR3: CASSGPGYGATEAFF. The DNA for the CDR3 is TGTGCCAGCAGCGGTCCAGGGTACGGAGCCACTGAAGCTTTCTTT.

V is TRBV14 and J is TRBJ2-5; the match to TRBD2 covers 10 bases. The trim removed 4 bases at V and 5 bases at J, leaving 7 bases unmatched. This CDR3 contains 15 residues. Germline values: CDR1 SGHDN, CDR2 FVKESK. The CDR3: CASSPGGSGRETQYF. The CDR3 nucleotides read TGTGCCAGCAGCCCAGGCGGTAGCGGGAGGGAGACCCAGTACTTC.

The J gene is TRBJ2-1, the V gene TRBV5-8; the D is unclear. The CDR3 covers 19 residues. The V gene's germline CDR1 is SGHTS and CDR2 YDEGEE. The ends were cut back, 4 bases at V and 4 bases at J, with 27 bases in the middle. CDR3 in amino acids: CASSQSRSGGSPIYNEQFF. The CDR3, as DNA: TGTGCCAGCAGCCAGAGCCGGAGTGGCGGTTCCCCCATTTACAATGAGCAGTTCTTC.

This clone was seen a few times. The chain links TRBV3-1 (or the pseudogene TRBV3-2) to TRBJ1-2; D might be TRBD1 (5 bases). V shed 4 bases and J shed 4 bases, with 13 bases lying between them. The CDR3 contains 14 residues. From germline, CDR1 is LGHDT and CDR2 YNNKEL (reference sequence). The CDR3 DNA sequence: TGTGCCAGCAGCCGTATTGCAGGGACCTATGGCTACACCTTC. It codes for CASSRIAGTYGYTF.

The CDR3 here is CASSLPPLGLNTEAFF. In nucleotides, the CDR3 is TGTGCCAGCAGCCTTCCCCCCCTGGGACTGAACACTGAAGCTTTCTTT. J is TRBJ1-1 and V is TRBV7-8; the D gene is possibly TRBD1 (5 bases). Germline values: CDR1 SGHVS, CDR2 FQNEAQ. CDR3 length: 16 residues. Trimming shortened V by 5 bases and J by 0 bases, and 16 bases separated the two germline ends.

The gene calls are TRBV5-5 and TRBJ1-6, with D perhaps matching TRBD1 (5 bases). The CDR3 sequence is 16 residues long. CDR1 is SGHKS and CDR2 is YYEKEE in the germline V gene (reference sequence). The V gene lost 1 base and the J gene lost 2 bases, with 10 bases spanning the gap. In DNA, the CDR3 is TGTGCCAGCAGCTTGAGGGGAGACGCCTATAATTCACCCCTCCACTTT. Translating it yields CASSLRGDAYNSPLHF. Full variable domain (rest looked up from reference TRBV5-5 and TRBJ1-6): DAGVTQSPTHLIKTRGQQVTLRCSPISGHKSVSWYQQVLGQGPQFIFQYYEKEERGRGNFPDRFSARQFPNYSSELNVNALLLGDSALYLCASSLRGDAYNSPLHFGNGTRLTVT.

This clone was counted a few times. The chain's CDR3 is CASSRRAGWEQTNIQYF. CDR3 in DNA: TGTGCCAGCAGCAGAAGGGCGGGGTGGGAGCAAACAAACATTCAGTACTTC. The rearrangement uses TRBV21-1 and TRBJ2-4; the listed D gene, TRBD2, was not tested against the DNA. TRBV21-1 has pseudogene status. CDR3 length: 17 amino acids.

The chain is built from TRBV7-3 and TRBJ2-6, with D hard to call. Trimming removed 5 bases from V and 0 bases from J, with 8 bases in between. This CDR3 region has 15 residues. The germline V gene encodes CDR1 SGHTA and CDR2 FQGTGA. The CDR3 loop reads CASSQLRSGANVLTF. CDR3 coding DNA: TGTGCCAGCAGCCAACTCCGCTCTGGGGCCAACGTCCTGACTTTC.

The V gene is TRBV4-3, the J gene TRBJ2-2; TRBD1 agrees at 10 bases. CDR1 and CDR2 from the germline V gene are LGHNA and YSLEER. There are 14 residues in the CDR3. The V gene end was trimmed by 4 bases and the J gene end by 7 bases; junction bases not matched to a gene: 3. As DNA, the CDR3 is TGCGCCAGCAGCCGGACAGGGGGGTTCGGGGAGCTGTTTTTT. Amino acid sequence: CASSRTGGFGELFF.

The chain couples TRBV5-1 to TRBJ1-6, with D uncertain. The CDR3 contains 19 residues. The V end lost 4 bases, the J end lost 0 bases, and 20 bases lay between the germline ends. Looked up from germline, CDR1 is SGHRS and CDR2 is YFSETQ. CDR3 sequence reads: CASSPARQLLSSYNSPLHF. The CDR3 DNA follows: TGCGCCAGCAGCCCCGCGCGGCAGCTCCTAAGCTCCTATAATTCACCCCTCCACTTT.

The chain couples TRBV9 to TRBJ2-1; no reliable D call. Germline assignment: CDR1 SGDLS and CDR2 YYNGEE. Trimming left V 1 base short and J 4 bases short, with 6 bases between. CDR3 size: 13 residues. The CDR3 loop reads CASSVNGYNEQFF. The CDR3 DNA is TGTGCCAGCAGCGTAAACGGTTACAATGAGCAGTTCTTC.

This clone was detected a few times. The gene calls are TRBV30 and TRBJ2-7, with D possibly being TRBD2 (5 bases). CDR1 and CDR2 from the germline V gene are GTSNPN and SVGIG (reference sequence). The CDR3 runs to 13 residues. Here the CDR3 reads CAWSVSSSHEQYV. In DNA, the CDR3 is TGTGCCTGGAGTGTTTCTAGCTCCCACGAGCAGTACGTC.

The chain couples TRBV29-1 to TRBJ2-2; 7 bases agree with TRBD2. The J segment lost 0 bases and the V segment lost 6 bases, leaving 7 bases of the junction unmatched. The CDR3 length is 15 residues. The germline CDR1 and CDR2 sequences are SQVTM and ANQGSEA. CDR3 region: CSVESAGANTGELFF. DNA for the CDR3: TGCAGCGTAGAGTCGGCGGGGGCGAACACCGGGGAGCTGTTTTTT.

There are a few counts of this clone. This chain connects TRBV6-5 to TRBJ1-2; D is perhaps TRBD1 (5 bases). This CDR3 has 15 amino acids. Germline V gene sequence: CDR1 MNHEY, CDR2 SVGAGI. The V gene lost 3 bases and the J gene lost 1 base, with 12 bases spanning the gap. CDR3 in amino acids: CASSYKLGVNYGYTF. As DNA, the CDR3 is TGTGCCAGCAGTTATAAGCTAGGGGTTAACTATGGCTACACCTTC.

The V call is TRBV28, the J call TRBJ1-5; D is possibly TRBD1 (5 bases). The V and J ends lost 8 bases and 4 bases respectively, with 9 bases between them. The length of the CDR3 is 12 residues. Germline assignment: CDR1 MDHEN and CDR2 SYDVKM. The CDR3: CASRDSNQPQHF. The DNA for the CDR3 is TGTGCCAGCCGTGACAGTAATCAGCCCCAGCATTTT.

The chain couples TRBV6-5 to TRBJ2-3; D remains unclear. Germline CDR1 is MNHEY and CDR2 is SVGAGI. The CDR3 is 13 amino acids. With 7 bases removed from V and 5 bases from J, the gap between germline ends came to 13 bases. CDR3 loop: CASTSVGKDTQYF. In DNA, the CDR3 is TGTGCCAGCACCTCGGTGGGCAAAGATACGCAGTATTTT.

This sequence joins TRBV18 and TRBJ2-6; 10 nucleotides align to TRBD1. The V gene end was trimmed by 0 bases and the J gene end by 0 bases; junction bases not matched to a gene: 2. The CDR3 consists of 18 residues. Germline CDR1 reads KGHSH; CDR2 reads LQKENI. The CDR3 bases are TGTGCCAGCTCACCACCGGGACAGGGGCTCTCTGGGGCCAACGTCCTGACTTTC. Encoded protein: CASSPPGQGLSGANVLTF.

V gene TRBV5-1 combines with J gene TRBJ2-1; 7 bases line up with TRBD2. Germline V gene lookup returns CDR1 SGHRS and CDR2 YFSETQ. The ends lost 0 bases at V and 9 bases at J; junction bases unmatched: 12. The CDR3 totals 16 residues. The CDR3 is CASSLDQRGPGAEQFF. Written as DNA, the CDR3 is TGCGCCAGCAGCTTGGATCAGCGGGGCCCCGGGGCTGAGCAGTTCTTC. The complete variable domain, with remaining parts taken from reference TRBV5-1 and TRBJ2-1, reads KAGVTQTPRYLIKTRGQQVTLSCSPISGHRSVSWYQQTPGQGLQFLFEYFSETQRNKGNFPGRFSGRQFSNSRSEMNVSTLELGDSALYLCASSLDQRGPGAEQFFGPGTRLTVL.

This clone was detected a few times. This chain joins TRBV5-6 and TRBJ2-4; D gene unclear. Trimming cost V 4 bases and J 2 bases, with 16 bases left between them. This CDR3 has 16 residues. Per germline, CDR1 SGHDT and CDR2 YYEEEE. The CDR3 nucleotides read TGTGCCAGCAGCCCTACGGGTTCACCTCCCAAAAACATTCAGTACTTC. Its translation is CASSPTGSPPKNIQYF.

The chain recombines TRBV7-2 with TRBJ2-5; 8 bases are shared with TRBD1. CDR3 length: 15 amino acids. The germline V gene has CDR1 SGHTA and CDR2 FQGNSA. V lost 5 bases and J lost 5; bases outside the gene matches: 10. The CDR3 bases are TGTGCCAGCAGCGGACAGGGCCTGGCTGGGGAGACCCAGTACTTC. It specifies CASSGQGLAGETQYF.

The chain is built from TRBV11-2 and TRBJ1-4; D uncertain. The CDR3 length is 15 residues. The germline gives CDR1 SGHAT, CDR2 FQNNGV. Trimming took off 1 base at V and 2 bases at J, with 8 bases between the two ends. The CDR3 reads CASSLGRGTNEKLFF. The CDR3 coding sequence is TGTGCCAGCAGCTTAGGGCGTGGTACTAATGAAAAACTGTTTTTT.

V is TRBV4-3 and J is TRBJ1-1; D unclear. This CDR3 contains 14 residues. Between the trimmed V and J ends, which lost 1 base and 2 bases, there was a span of 8 bases. CDR1 LGHNA and CDR2 YSLEER come from the germline V gene. The CDR3 DNA is TGCGCCAGCAGCCAAGTGCGGGGTAACACTGAAGCTTTCTTT. Protein: CASSQVRGNTEAFF.

The chain carries TRBV5-1 and TRBJ1-1; 10 nucleotides line up with TRBD1. The V and J ends lost 4 bases and 4 bases, in that order; junction bases with no gene match: 4. Germline V gives CDR1 SGHRS, CDR2 YFSETQ. The CDR3 covers 14 residues. CDR3 DNA: TGCGCCAGCAGCCTTGGGACAGGGGTCACTGAAGCTTTCTTT. Translating it yields CASSLGTGVTEAFF.

This clone turned up a few times. CDR3 sequence (DNA): TGTGCCAGCAGCCAAGCAGGATTGCGACAGATGAACACTGAAGCTTTCTTT. It is translated as CASSQAGLRQMNTEAFF. V is TRBV14 and J is TRBJ1-1, with D perhaps TRBD1 (5 bases). V lost 1 base, J lost 0 bases, and 15 bases lay in between. The CDR3 runs 17 residues. CDR1 is SGHDN, CDR2 FVKESK, per germline.